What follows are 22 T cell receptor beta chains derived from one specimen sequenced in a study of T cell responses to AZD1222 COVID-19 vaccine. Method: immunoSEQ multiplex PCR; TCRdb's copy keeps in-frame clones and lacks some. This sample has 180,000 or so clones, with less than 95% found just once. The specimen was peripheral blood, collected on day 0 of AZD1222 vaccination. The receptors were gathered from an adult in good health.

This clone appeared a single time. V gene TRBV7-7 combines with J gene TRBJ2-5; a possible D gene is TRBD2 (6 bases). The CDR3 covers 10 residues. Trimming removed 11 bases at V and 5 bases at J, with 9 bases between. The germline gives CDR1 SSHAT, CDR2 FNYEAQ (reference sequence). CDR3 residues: CAGLWETQYF. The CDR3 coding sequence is TGTGCCGGACTATGGGAGACCCAGTACTTC.

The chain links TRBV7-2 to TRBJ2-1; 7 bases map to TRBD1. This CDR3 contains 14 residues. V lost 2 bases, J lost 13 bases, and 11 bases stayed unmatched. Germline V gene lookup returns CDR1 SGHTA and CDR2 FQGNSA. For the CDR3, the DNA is TGTGCCAGCAGCTTAAGACAGGGACGTTCTCCACAGTTCTTC. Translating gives CASSLRQGRSPQFF.

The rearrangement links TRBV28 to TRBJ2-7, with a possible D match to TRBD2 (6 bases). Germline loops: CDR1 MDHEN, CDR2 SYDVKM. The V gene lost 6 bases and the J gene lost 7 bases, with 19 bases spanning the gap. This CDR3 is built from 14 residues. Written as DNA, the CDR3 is TGTGCCAGCAGCCCGGATTTGGGAGGTAGAGAGCAGTACTTC. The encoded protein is CASSPDLGGREQYF.

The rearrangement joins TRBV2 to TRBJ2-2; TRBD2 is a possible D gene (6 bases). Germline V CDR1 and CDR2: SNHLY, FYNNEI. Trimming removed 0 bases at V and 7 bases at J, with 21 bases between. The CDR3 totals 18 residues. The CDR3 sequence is CASSEARSMEGLGGELFF. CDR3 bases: TGTGCCAGCAGTGAAGCGCGGTCGATGGAGGGCCTAGGCGGGGAGCTGTTTTTT.

CDR3 loop: CAWSVLAAHNEKLFF. Written as DNA, the CDR3 is TGTGCCTGGAGTGTTTTGGCAGCCCATAATGAAAAACTGTTTTTT. The chain couples TRBV30 to TRBJ1-4; D not resolved. Germline CDR1 GTSNPN, CDR2 SVGIG (reference sequence). The V end was cut by 0 bases, the J end by 4 bases, with 12 bases between. This CDR3 spans 15 amino acids.

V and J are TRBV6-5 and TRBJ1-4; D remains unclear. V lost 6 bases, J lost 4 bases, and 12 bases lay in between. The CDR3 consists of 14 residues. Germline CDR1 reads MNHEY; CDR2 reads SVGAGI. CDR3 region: CASRRTANNEKLFF. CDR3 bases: TGTGCCAGCAGGCGGACGGCAAATAATGAAAAACTGTTTTTT.

The CDR3: CAISESVIAGGPSYNEQFF. CDR3 coding DNA: TGTGCCATCAGTGAGTCGGTGATAGCGGGAGGGCCCTCCTACAATGAGCAGTTCTTC. The chain joins TRBV10-3 to TRBJ2-1; 11 positions agree with TRBD2. From germline, CDR1 is ENHRY and CDR2 SYGVKD. Losses at the gene ends were 0 bases for V and 0 bases for J; bases not matched to a gene: 7. This CDR3 has 19 residues.

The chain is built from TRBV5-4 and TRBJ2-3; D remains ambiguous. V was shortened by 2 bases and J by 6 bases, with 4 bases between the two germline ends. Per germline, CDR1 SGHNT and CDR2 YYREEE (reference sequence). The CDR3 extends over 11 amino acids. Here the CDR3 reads CASSFTDTQYF. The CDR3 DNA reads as TGTGCCAGCAGCTTCACGGATACGCAGTATTTT.

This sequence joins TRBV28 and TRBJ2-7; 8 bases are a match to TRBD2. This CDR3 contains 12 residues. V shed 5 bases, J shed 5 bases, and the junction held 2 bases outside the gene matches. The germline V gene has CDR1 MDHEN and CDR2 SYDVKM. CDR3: CASSPGGHEQYF. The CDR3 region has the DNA TGTGCCAGCAGTCCGGGGGGGCACGAGCAGTACTTC.

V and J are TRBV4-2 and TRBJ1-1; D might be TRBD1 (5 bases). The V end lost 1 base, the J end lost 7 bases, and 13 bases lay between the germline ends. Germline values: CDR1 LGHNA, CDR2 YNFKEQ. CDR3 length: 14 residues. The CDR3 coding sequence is TGTGCCAGCAGCCAAGGAAGGGGACGGGATGAAGCTTTCTTT. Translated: CASSQGRGRDEAFF.

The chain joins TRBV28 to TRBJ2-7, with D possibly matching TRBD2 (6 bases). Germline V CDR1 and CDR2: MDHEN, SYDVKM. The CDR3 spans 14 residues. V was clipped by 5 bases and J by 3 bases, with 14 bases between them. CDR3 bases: TGTGCCAGCAGTCCTCAAGGAGGGATCTACGAGCAGTACTTC. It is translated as CASSPQGGIYEQYF. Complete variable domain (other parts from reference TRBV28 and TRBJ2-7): DVKVTQSSRYLVKRTGEKVFLECVQDMDHENMFWYRQDPGLGLRLIYFSYDVKMKEKGDIPEGYSVSREKKERFSLILESASTNQTSMYLCASSPQGGIYEQYFGPGTRLTVT.

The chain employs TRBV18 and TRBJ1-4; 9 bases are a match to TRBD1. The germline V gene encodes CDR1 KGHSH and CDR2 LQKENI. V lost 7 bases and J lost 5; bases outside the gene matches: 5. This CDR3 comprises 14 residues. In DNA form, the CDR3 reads TGTGCCAGCTGGACAGGGGTTAGCAATGAAAAACTGTTTTTT. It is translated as CASWTGVSNEKLFF.

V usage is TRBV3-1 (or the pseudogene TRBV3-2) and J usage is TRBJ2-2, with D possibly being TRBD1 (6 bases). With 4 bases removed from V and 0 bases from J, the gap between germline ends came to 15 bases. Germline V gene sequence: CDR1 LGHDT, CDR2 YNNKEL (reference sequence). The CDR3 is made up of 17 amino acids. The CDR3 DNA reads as TGTGCCAGCAGCCTCCTCTTGACAGGACCGAACACCGGGGAGCTGTTTTTT. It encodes CASSLLLTGPNTGELFF.

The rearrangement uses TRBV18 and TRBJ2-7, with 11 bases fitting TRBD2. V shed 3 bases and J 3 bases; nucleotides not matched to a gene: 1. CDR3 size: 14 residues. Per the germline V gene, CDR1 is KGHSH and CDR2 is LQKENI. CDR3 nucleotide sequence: TGTGCCAGCTCACCGGGACTAGCGGTCTACGAGCAGTACTTC. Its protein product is CASSPGLAVYEQYF. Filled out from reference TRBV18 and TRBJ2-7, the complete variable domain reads NAGVMQNPRHLVRRRGQEARLRCSPMKGHSHVYWYRQLPEEGLKFMVYLQKENIIDESGMPKERFSAEFPKEGPSILRIQQVVRGDSAAYFCASSPGLAVYEQYFGPGTRLTVT.

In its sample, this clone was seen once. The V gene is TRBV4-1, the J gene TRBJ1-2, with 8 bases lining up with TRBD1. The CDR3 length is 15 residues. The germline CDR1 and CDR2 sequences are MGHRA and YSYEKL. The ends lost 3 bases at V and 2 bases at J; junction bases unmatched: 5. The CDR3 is CASSQAPGGNYGYTF. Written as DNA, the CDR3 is TGCGCCAGCAGCCAGGCCCCAGGGGGCAACTATGGCTACACCTTC.

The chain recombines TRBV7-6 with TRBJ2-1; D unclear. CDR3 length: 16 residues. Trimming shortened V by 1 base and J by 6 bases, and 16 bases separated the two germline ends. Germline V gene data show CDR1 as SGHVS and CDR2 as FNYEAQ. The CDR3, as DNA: TGTGCCAGCAGCTTAGTTCCGACCGCCATGGGCAATGAGCAGTTCTTC. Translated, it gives CASSLVPTAMGNEQFF.

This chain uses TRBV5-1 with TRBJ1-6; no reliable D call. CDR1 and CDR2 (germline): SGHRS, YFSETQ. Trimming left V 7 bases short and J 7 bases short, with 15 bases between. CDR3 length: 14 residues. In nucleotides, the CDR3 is TGCGCCAGCCGAGAGATCCAGCAGAATTCACCCCTCCACTTT. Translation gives CASREIQQNSPLHF.

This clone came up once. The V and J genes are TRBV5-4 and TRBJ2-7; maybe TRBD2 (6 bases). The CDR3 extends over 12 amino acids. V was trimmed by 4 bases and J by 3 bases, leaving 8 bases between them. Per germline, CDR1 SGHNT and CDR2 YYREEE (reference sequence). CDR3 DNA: TGTGCCAGCAGCCGGGACTTCTACGAGCAGTACTTC. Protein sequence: CASSRDFYEQYF.

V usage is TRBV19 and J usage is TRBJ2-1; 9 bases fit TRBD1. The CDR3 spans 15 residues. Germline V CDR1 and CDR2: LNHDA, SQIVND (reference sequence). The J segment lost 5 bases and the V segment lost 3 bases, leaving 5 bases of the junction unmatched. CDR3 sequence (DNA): TGTGCCAGTAGTATCCCGGGACAGGGACACAATGAGCAGTTCTTC. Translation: CASSIPGQGHNEQFF.

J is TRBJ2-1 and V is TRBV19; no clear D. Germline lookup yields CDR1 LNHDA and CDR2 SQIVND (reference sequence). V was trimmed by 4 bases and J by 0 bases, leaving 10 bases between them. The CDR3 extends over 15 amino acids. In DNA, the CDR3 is TGTGCCAGTAGTACTCTATGGAGCTCCTACAATGAGCAGTTCTTC. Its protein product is CASSTLWSSYNEQFF.

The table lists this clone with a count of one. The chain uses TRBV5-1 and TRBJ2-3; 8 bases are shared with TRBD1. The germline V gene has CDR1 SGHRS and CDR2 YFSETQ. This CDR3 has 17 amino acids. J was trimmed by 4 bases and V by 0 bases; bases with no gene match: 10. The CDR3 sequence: CASSLVWTGNEADTQYF. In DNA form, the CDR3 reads TGCGCCAGCAGCTTGGTTTGGACAGGGAATGAGGCAGATACGCAGTATTTT.

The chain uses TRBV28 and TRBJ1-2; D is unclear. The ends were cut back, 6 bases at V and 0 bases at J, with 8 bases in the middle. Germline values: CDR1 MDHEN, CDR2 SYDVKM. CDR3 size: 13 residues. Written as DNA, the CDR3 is TGTGCCAGCAGGAGAGCCTCTAACTATGGCTACACCTTC. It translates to CASRRASNYGYTF.